This TCR beta chain was sequenced for a study of cytomegalovirus exposure and HLA in healthy donors. Overall study: In an earlier analysis, almost 120 million unique TCR beta sequences were found from about 190 million T cells.

Findings and caveats of the study: Available immune exposure information was restricted to CMV serostatus only.

Comment on this clone: Its antigen is unknown.

The PCR employed 60 Vbeta primers together with 13 Jbeta primers. The assay was immunoSEQ multiplex PCR, and TCRdb's table has in-frame clones only and misses some. The data show under 200,000 clones, roughly 73% seen once. V gave up 2 bases and J gave up 9 bases, with 12 bases separating them. The CDR3 extends over 12 amino acids. Germline assignment: CDR1 SGHRS and CDR2 YFSETQ. J is TRBJ2-7 and V is TRBV5-1; tentatively, D is TRBD2 (5 bases). The receptor was derived from a female donor in good health and CMV-seronegative. What was sequenced was PBMCs. CDR3 sequence (DNA): TGCGCCAGCAGCTTCCTTAACGGAGGGCAGTACTTC. Translating it yields CASSFLNGGQYF.